This paragraph covers one T cell receptor beta chain sequence. Its antigen remains unidentified. The input lacks base qualities; no much larger clone sits a single base away. Between the V and J ends, shortened by 4 bases and 5 bases respectively, the junction contains 20 bases. As encoded in the germline V gene, CDR1 is SGHTA while CDR2 is FQGNSA. The CDR3 goes from the cysteine to the phenylalanine over 16 residues. Of all the DNA, just the CDR3 is kept, 48 bases in frame from base 1. TCR CDR3 regions were amplified from genomic DNA by multiplex PCR using the deep immunoSEQ assay. Extracted genomic DNA from each cell subset was spread evenly across all wells of several immunoSEQ 96-well plates, with each plate serving as a replicate. For sorted subsets, approximately 190 ng genomic DNA, equal to 25,000 to 35,000 T cell genomes, was loaded into each replicate PCR. Purified libraries were measured with a Qubit 3.0 fluorometer, size-checked on a Bioanalyzer 2100, and measured again with the KAPA Library Quantification kit. Each immunoSEQ 96-well plate was sequenced on its own single-read 150-cycle Illumina NextSeq 550 flow cell. In the original analysis: Because the immunoSEQ output included only junctional sequences and no quality scores, the filtering could not be the same as the filtering used for full-length reads. To assign V/J genes and CDR3, sequences were annotated against IMGT germline references using PyIR, a Python wrapper for IgBLAST v1.9. Reads were removed for weak V/J assignments (E-value above 1e-6), missing CDR3, stop codons, out-of-frame junctions, or ambiguous translated residues. V3J clonotypes were defined by identical inferred V gene, J gene, and CDR3 amino acid sequence. Percentage overlap between repertoires was calculated by dividing the number of shared unique clonotypes by the size of the smaller repertoire. Repertoire richness was assessed with RTK rarefaction, the Chao1 estimator, and Recon v2.1 estimates of unobserved clonotypes. For all TCRbeta clonotypes obtained by the gDNA method from four donors, generation probabilities were computed with OLGA. TCRdb limited this immuneACCESS table to in-frame rearrangements with V and J called. A share of clones is missing; checked studies link under half to unresolved V genes, and the rest is unexplained. V, J and clone size derive from that table, while D and trimming were established from the DNA sequence. The sample includes approximately 2.4 million clones, with approximately 94% observed a single time. The ten top clones hold approximately 0.13% of the sample.

This record comes from a study of shared clonotypes between healthy human individuals (dated by TCRdb to 2020 to 2021). For the wider study: The cohort comprised a couple of women and a few men aged 18 to 49 years. For each donor, three plates each were used for CD4 naive and CD4 memory, two plates were used for CD8 naive, and one plate was used for CD8 memory. Leukapheresis yielded between about 0.94 and 9.5 billion PBMCs per donor. Different laboratories and diverse techniques were used to prepare libraries and sequence TCR repertoires, to increase sequencing depth and limit assay-specific biases. Blood TCR repertoires of about 5 healthy adults were deeply sequenced to estimate repertoire size and the extent of clonotype sharing between individuals.

The donors were healthy, HIV-negative adults who had no recently reported acute infections or vaccinations. Every donor was a Caucasian adult living in Nashville, Tennessee, USA. Magnetic negative selection was used to enrich CD4+ T cells, after which naive cells were positively selected on CD45RA and the negative fraction became the memory subset. Blood was obtained by leukapheresis, after which PBMCs were separated by Ficoll-Histopaque density gradient centrifugation and cryopreserved in liquid nitrogen vapor phase. Analytical flow cytometry was used to check the purity and quantity of each magnetically sorted T cell population. Each sorted fraction had its genomic DNA isolated and then quantified by UV absorbance on a Nanodrop 2000c. Overall study results and their limits: When a few donors were compared, the shared fraction of clonotypes was roughly 4.8% for naive CD4, over 3% for naive CD8, roughly 2.3% for memory CD4, and approximately 0.4% for memory CD8. Pairwise subsampling indicated that sequencing depth was expected to affect the degree of clonotype sharing among donors. Rarefaction of sorted-subset datasets indicated incomplete sequencing despite the large sequencing depth. Naive subsets generally had larger estimated clonotype richness than memory subsets. Higher generation probabilities were observed for clonotypes shared by all four sorted-subset donors than for non-shared clonotypes. Because the study included only a small number of donors, the genetic and exposure-history diversity represented was limited. Sampling was restricted to blood, and TCR repertoires in tissues likely differ from the TCR repertoires found in blood.

The TCR comes from a man aged 18 to 29 in good health. The chain is made from TRBV7-2 and TRBJ2-5; a tentative D call is TRBD2 (7 bases match). The sequenced sample was naive CD4+ T cells sorted from blood. Taken with the paper, the label for cell subset or site translates to: CD45RA+ positively selected. The CDR3 region reads CASSSQQGRATETQYF. The nucleotide sequence is given as TGTGCCAGCAGCTCCCAGCAGGGGAGGGCCACGGAGACCCAGTACTTC. Extended through the reference TRBV7-2 and TRBJ2-5 proteins, this CDR3 yields the full variable domain: GAGVSQSPSNKVTEKGKDVELRCDPISGHTALYWYRQSLGQGLEFLIYFQGNSAPDKSGLPSDRFSAERTGGSVSTLTIQRTQQEDSAVYLCASSSQQGRATETQYFGPGTRLLVL.